In its sample, the clone carrying this TCR beta chain was seen once. The antigen is undetermined. Here immunoSEQ multiplex PCR was the method, and the copy in TCRdb shows in-frame clones only, minus some. The sample lists 50,000 to 75,000 clones; roughly 80% were seen once. As for time point: week 5, during vaccination. Vaccination used 300 ug of mutant IDH1 20-mer peptide per dose, with topical imiquimod. Looked up from germline, CDR1 is SGHRS and CDR2 is YFSETQ. Trimming at V came to 3 bases and at J to 4 bases, leaving 6 bases not matched to a gene. CDR3 length: 15 residues. The sample originates from a study of a mutant IDH1 vaccine in newly diagnosed glioma.

This sequence joins TRBV5-1 and TRBJ1-4; 7 bases match TRBD1. This clonotype was obtained from a woman in her forties or fifties with glioma. The sequencing used PBMCs, collected from a glioma patient whose treatment included an IDH1 peptide vaccine. The CDR3 DNA follows: TGCGCCAGCAGCTGGATACGGGACAGTAATGAAAAACTGTTTTTT. The encoded protein is CASSWIRDSNEKLFF.